Detailed here is one T cell receptor (beta chain). This record comes from a study of T cell changes during pregnancy in multiple sclerosis. Assay: immunoSEQ multiplex PCR; the TCRdb copy retains only in-frame clones and omits some. This table holds approximately 37,000 clones, about 91% found once. This CDR3 region has 15 residues. The germline V gene has CDR1 SGHRS and CDR2 YFSETQ. V dropped 3 bases and J dropped 2; count of bases not matched to a gene: 8. The clonotype was recovered from a female donor with multiple sclerosis, enrolled in a pregnancy study. The sequencing here drew on CD4+ T cells from peripheral blood mononuclear cells, taken in the first trimester of pregnancy. The V gene is TRBV5-1, the J gene TRBJ2-7, with 7 bases lining up with TRBD2. CDR3 in amino acids: CASSSSSGQTYEQYF. In DNA form, the CDR3 reads TGCGCCAGCAGCTCCTCTAGCGGCCAAACCTACGAGCAGTACTTC.